Following are 19 T cell receptor beta chains from one sample sequenced in a study of T-cell reconstitution after alpha-beta-depleted transplantation in children. Unique molecular identifiers featured in how the TCRbeta library was prepared. TCRdb reprocessed the PCR reads via MiXCR and lists one record per CDR3 protein. The table records about 340,000 distinct CDR3 sequences, about 16% of them present only once. Sequencing was performed on PBMCs, mostly from graft donor cells, taken 360 days after TCRalphabeta/CD19-depleted stem cell transplant. The receptors were gathered from a male patient aged 2-10 years who had a stem cell transplant for acute lymphoblastic leukemia, so the T cells may come from the graft donor.

The chain carries TRBV4-1 and TRBJ2-5; perhaps TRBD2 as D (5 bases). There are 13 residues in the CDR3. Trimming removed 4 bases from V and 7 bases from J, with 13 bases in between. Germline V gene data show CDR1 as MGHRA and CDR2 as YSYEKL. CDR3 sequence: CASSPPTIGTQYF. The CDR3 DNA is TGCGCCAGCAGCCCACCGACTATAGGGACCCAGTACTTC.

This clonotype has just a few counts. V gene TRBV12-3 or TRBV12-4 combines with J gene TRBJ2-7; 9 nucleotides match TRBD1. This CDR3 has 16 residues. The J segment lost 4 bases and the V segment lost 9 bases, leaving 16 bases of the junction unmatched. The CDR3 DNA sequence: TGTGCCAGTAAATTAAATGCGGGACAGGGCAAGTACGAGCAGTACTTC. It is translated as CASKLNAGQGKYEQYF.

This clonotype was picked up a small number of times. V gene TRBV7-2 combines with J gene TRBJ2-1; 9 positions match TRBD2. This CDR3 spans 15 amino acids. The germline V gene has CDR1 SGHTA and CDR2 FQGNSA. After removal of 7 bases from V and 6 bases from J, the junction contained 10 bases not matched to a gene. CDR3 sequence: CASNPLAGGINEQFF. In nucleotides, the CDR3 is TGTGCCAGCAACCCGCTGGCGGGAGGGATCAATGAGCAGTTCTTC. Based on the CDR3 plus reference TRBV7-2 and TRBJ2-1, the full variable domain is GAGVSQSPSNKVTEKGKDVELRCDPISGHTALYWYRQSLGQGLEFLIYFQGNSAPDKSGLPSDRFSAERTGGSVSTLTIQRTQQEDSAVYLCASNPLAGGINEQFFGPGTRLTVL.

A few counts support this clonotype. The chain is built from TRBV28 and TRBJ2-7, with 7 bases aligning to TRBD1. CDR3 size: 15 residues. After removal of 4 bases from V and 4 bases from J, the junction contained 10 bases not matched to a gene. Per germline, CDR1 MDHEN and CDR2 SYDVKM. CDR3 in DNA: TGTGCCAGCAGTTCTACAGGGGTTTTATTGTACGAGCAGTACTTC. It codes for CASSSTGVLLYEQYF.

The rearrangement uses TRBV30 and TRBJ1-1, with 7 bases matching TRBD1. V shed 2 bases and J 1 base; nucleotides not matched to a gene: 4. This CDR3 has 14 residues. From germline, CDR1 is GTSNPN and CDR2 SVGIG (reference sequence). The CDR3 nucleotides are TGTGCCTGGAGTAGGGGACAGAAGAACACTGAAGCTTTCTTT. It specifies CAWSRGQKNTEAFF.

This clonotype was found a few times. The chain has TRBV20-1 and TRBJ2-1; no clear D. This CDR3 has 13 residues. The V end lost 1 base, the J end lost 4 bases, and 8 bases lay between the germline ends. The germline V gene encodes CDR1 DFQATT and CDR2 SNEGSKA (reference sequence). The CDR3 reads CSARAIYYNEQFF. The CDR3 region has the DNA TGCAGTGCTAGAGCCATCTATTACAATGAGCAGTTCTTC.

There are a few counts of this clonotype. V gene TRBV4-2 combines with J gene TRBJ1-1; D possibly corresponds to TRBD1 (6 bases). CDR3 length: 15 amino acids. V shed 3 bases and J shed 4 bases, with 15 bases lying between them. CDR1 is LGHNA, CDR2 YNFKEQ, per germline. As DNA, the CDR3 is TGTGCCAGCAGCCACAACAGGGTCTCGGGCACTGAAGCTTTCTTT. The encoded protein is CASSHNRVSGTEAFF.

There are a few counts of this clonotype. The genes are TRBV7-9 and TRBJ2-7; 10 positions agree with TRBD2. Trimming at V came to 3 bases and at J to 4 bases, leaving 9 bases not matched to a gene. This CDR3 has 16 residues. The germline V gene has CDR1 SEHNR and CDR2 FQNEAQ (reference sequence). CDR3 loop: CASSFSPGLAAYEQYF. CDR3 DNA: TGTGCCAGCAGCTTCAGTCCCGGACTAGCGGCATACGAGCAGTACTTC.

The chain couples TRBV4-3 to TRBJ2-7; possible D gene TRBD2, 6 bases. V lost 5 bases, J lost 4 bases, and 12 bases lay in between. The CDR3 is 13 amino acids. Germline CDR1 LGHNA, CDR2 YSLEER. The CDR3, as DNA: TGCGCCAGCAGCGACGGGACTGGTTACGAGCAGTACTTC. It specifies CASSDGTGYEQYF.

This clonotype turned up a few times. V and J are TRBV28 and TRBJ2-1, with 7 bases matching TRBD2. This CDR3 region has 12 residues. Trimming removed 6 bases from V and 9 bases from J; junction bases left unmatched: 5. Germline V gene sequence: CDR1 MDHEN, CDR2 SYDVKM. CDR3 sequence: CASSRLAGEQFF. The CDR3 bases are TGTGCCAGCAGCCGACTAGCCGGTGAGCAGTTCTTC.

This clonotype turned up a few times. The rearrangement links TRBV10-3 to TRBJ2-2, with TRBD2 as a possible D gene (5 bases). CDR3 length equals 13 residues. Germline V CDR1 and CDR2: ENHRY, SYGVKD. The V gene lost 9 bases and the J gene lost 3 bases, with 11 bases spanning the gap. CDR3 residues: CAIHDYYTGELFF. The CDR3 DNA is TGTGCCATTCACGACTACTACACCGGGGAGCTGTTTTTT.

The chain has TRBV5-4 and TRBJ2-7; TRBD2 matches at 8 bases. V gave up 0 bases and J gave up 4 bases; unmatched junction bases: 6. This CDR3 comprises 15 residues. Germline assignment: CDR1 SGHNT and CDR2 YYREEE (reference sequence). The CDR3 region has the DNA TGTGCCAGCAGCTTGGATTCTAGCGGGTATTACGAGCAGTACTTC. Protein sequence: CASSLDSSGYYEQYF.

A few counts support this clonotype. The CDR3 coding sequence is TGCAGCGTTGGGGGGGTCAGCACAGATACGCAGTATTTT. Translating gives CSVGGVSTDTQYF. This rearrangement joins TRBV29-1 to TRBJ2-3; TRBD2 might be the D (6 bases). The CDR3 is 13 residues long. Trimming removed 4 bases at V and 0 bases at J, with 8 bases between. Germline assignment: CDR1 SQVTM and CDR2 ANQGSEA.

This clonotype was seen a few times. The chain has TRBV4-1 and TRBJ2-7, with 10 positions matching TRBD2. The V and J ends lost 4 bases and 3 bases, in that order; junction bases with no gene match: 12. The CDR3 runs 17 residues. CDR1 and CDR2 (germline): MGHRA, YSYEKL. CDR3 bases: TGCGCCAGCAGCCGCAAGCCCTCTAGCGGGAGCAGCTACGAGCAGTACTTC. It encodes CASSRKPSSGSSYEQYF.

This clonotype has more than one count but fewer than ten. The chain has TRBV18 and TRBJ2-2; D possibly corresponds to TRBD2 (6 bases). In germline, CDR1 is KGHSH, CDR2 LQKENI. Trimming took off 4 bases at V and 4 bases at J, with 13 bases between the two ends. The CDR3 contains 15 residues. The CDR3 is CASSLPTSSTGELFF. In DNA, the CDR3 is TGTGCCAGCTCACTACCAACTAGCTCCACCGGGGAGCTGTTTTTT.

The chain joins TRBV14 to TRBJ1-1; D unclear. The CDR3 loop spans 15 amino acids. The germline gives CDR1 SGHDN, CDR2 FVKESK. The V gene lost 4 bases and the J gene lost 3 bases, with 15 bases spanning the gap. The CDR3 reads CASSLRGIYYTEAFF. CDR3 in DNA: TGTGCCAGCAGCCTTCGAGGGATATATTACACTGAAGCTTTCTTT.

The genes are TRBV14 and TRBJ2-5; D possibly corresponds to TRBD1 (6 bases). CDR3 length equals 17 residues. V lost 0 bases and J lost 1, with 15 bases in between. The germline V gene has CDR1 SGHDN and CDR2 FVKESK. This CDR3 reads CASSQEGARGFQETQYF. For the CDR3, the DNA is TGTGCCAGCAGCCAAGAGGGGGCCAGGGGATTCCAAGAGACCCAGTACTTC.

This clonotype occurred a few times. The rearrangement links TRBV15 to TRBJ2-3; D perhaps matches TRBD2 (5 bases). The CDR3 length is 18 residues. CDR1 is LNHNV, CDR2 YYDKDF, per germline (reference sequence). Trimming pared 1 base from V and 2 bases from J, leaving 19 bases between. The CDR3 region has the DNA TGTGCCACCAGCAGAGCCTCCGTGCGGGTTTCCTCCACAGATACGCAGTATTTT. This gives the protein CATSRASVRVSSTDTQYF.

This clonotype was seen a few times. V is TRBV10-3 and J is TRBJ2-5; 14 bases fit TRBD2. The CDR3 sequence is 18 residues long. Trimming removed 0 bases from V and 2 bases from J; junction bases left unmatched: 5. In germline, CDR1 is ENHRY, CDR2 SYGVKD. CDR3 DNA: TGTGCCATCAGTGAGTCCGGGACTAGCGGGAGACTGCAAGAGACCCAGTACTTC. This encodes CAISESGTSGRLQETQYF.